This T cell receptor beta chain was documented in a study of T cell repertoires in cytomegalovirus infection. Whole-study context: HLA-B-restricted CMV epitopes that are well studied were used alongside recently identified HLA-C-restricted ones. Matching HLA type and CMV infection were both indicated by public TCR beta signatures.

In its sample, this clonotype was seen a few times. Its specificity is unknown. TCRdb used MiXCR to reprocess the reads, holding one entry per CDR3 protein. The table includes 80,000 or so distinct CDR3 sequences, 20% to 30% detected once. Regarding the study as a whole: Cumulative public TCR beta family frequency identified carriers of CMV plus the relevant HLA. Predominance within the ex vivo response was attributable to HLA-C-restricted CMV-specific TCR beta clonotypes.

In germline, CDR1 is LNHDA, CDR2 SQIVND (reference sequence). V lost 3 bases and J 4 bases, leaving 16 bases between the germline ends. The CDR3 runs to 15 residues. The chain has TRBV19 and TRBJ2-7; D possibly uses TRBD1 or TRBD2 (5 bases each). This material consisted of CD8+ T cells from cultured PBMCs, taken from culture after CMV antigen stimulation. The origin of this receptor is a human donor in good health (CMV status not recorded). Some clones in this sample may be carry-over from other donors' samples. The CDR3 region has the DNA TGTGCCAGTAGTATCGGGACGACCGGTGGTTACGAGCAGTACTTC. It encodes CASSIGTTGGYEQYF.